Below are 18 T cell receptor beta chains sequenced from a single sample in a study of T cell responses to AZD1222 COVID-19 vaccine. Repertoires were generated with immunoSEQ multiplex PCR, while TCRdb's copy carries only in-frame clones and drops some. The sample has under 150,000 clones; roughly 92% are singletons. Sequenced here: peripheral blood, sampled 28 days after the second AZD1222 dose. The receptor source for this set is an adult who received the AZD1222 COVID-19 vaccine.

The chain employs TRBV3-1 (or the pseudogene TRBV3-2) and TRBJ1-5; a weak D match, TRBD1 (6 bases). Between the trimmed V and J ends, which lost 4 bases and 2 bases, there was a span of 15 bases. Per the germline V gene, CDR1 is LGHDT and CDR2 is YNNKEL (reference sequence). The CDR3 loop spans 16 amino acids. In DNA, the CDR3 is TGTGCCAGCAGCCCTGGGGGGCGCGGGGGCAATCAGCCCCAGCATTTT. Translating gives CASSPGGRGGNQPQHF.

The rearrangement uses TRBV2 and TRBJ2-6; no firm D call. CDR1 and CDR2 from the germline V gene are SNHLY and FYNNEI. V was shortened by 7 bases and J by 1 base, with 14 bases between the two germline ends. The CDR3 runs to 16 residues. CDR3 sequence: CASTHGLSSGANVLTF. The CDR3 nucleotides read TGTGCCAGCACGCACGGTCTCTCGTCTGGGGCCAACGTCCTGACTTTC. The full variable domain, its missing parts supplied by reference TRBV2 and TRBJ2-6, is EPEVTQTPSHQVTQMGQEVILRCVPISNHLYFYWYRQILGQKVEFLVSFYNNEISEKSEIFDDQFSVERPDGSNFTLKIRSTKLEDSAMYFCASTHGLSSGANVLTFGAGSRLTVL.

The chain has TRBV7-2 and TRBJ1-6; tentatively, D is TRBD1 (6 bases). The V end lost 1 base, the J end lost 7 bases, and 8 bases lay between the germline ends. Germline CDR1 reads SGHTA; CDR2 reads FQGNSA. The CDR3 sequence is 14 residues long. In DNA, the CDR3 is TGTGCCAGCAGCTTAGGGACAGCAAATTCACCCCTCCACTTT. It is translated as CASSLGTANSPLHF.

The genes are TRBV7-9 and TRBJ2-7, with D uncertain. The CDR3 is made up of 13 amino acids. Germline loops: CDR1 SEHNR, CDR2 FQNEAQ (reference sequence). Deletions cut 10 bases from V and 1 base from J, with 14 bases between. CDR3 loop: CATEGPGSYEQYF. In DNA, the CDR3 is TGTGCCACCGAAGGACCTGGGTCCTACGAGCAGTACTTC.

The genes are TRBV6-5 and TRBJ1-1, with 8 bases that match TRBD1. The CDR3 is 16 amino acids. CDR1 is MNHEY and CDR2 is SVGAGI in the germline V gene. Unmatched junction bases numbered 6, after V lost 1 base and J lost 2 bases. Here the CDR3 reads CASSYLTGAGNTEAFF. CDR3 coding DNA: TGTGCCAGCAGTTACTTGACAGGGGCGGGAAACACTGAAGCTTTCTTT.

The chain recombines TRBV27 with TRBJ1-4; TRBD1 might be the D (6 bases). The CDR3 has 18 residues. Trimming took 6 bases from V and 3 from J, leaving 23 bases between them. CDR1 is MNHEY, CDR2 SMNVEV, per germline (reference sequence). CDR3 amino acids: CASRPGRGGGRSNEKLFF. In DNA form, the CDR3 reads TGTGCCAGCAGGCCCGGGCGAGGAGGGGGGCGGTCTAATGAAAAACTGTTTTTT.

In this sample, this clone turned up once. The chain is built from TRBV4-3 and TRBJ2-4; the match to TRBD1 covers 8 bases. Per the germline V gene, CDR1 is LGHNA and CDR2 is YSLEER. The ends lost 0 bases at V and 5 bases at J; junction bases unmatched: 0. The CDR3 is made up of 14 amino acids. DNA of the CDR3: TGCGCCAGCAGCCAAGAGGGACAGGAAAACATTCAGTACTTC. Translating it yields CASSQEGQENIQYF.

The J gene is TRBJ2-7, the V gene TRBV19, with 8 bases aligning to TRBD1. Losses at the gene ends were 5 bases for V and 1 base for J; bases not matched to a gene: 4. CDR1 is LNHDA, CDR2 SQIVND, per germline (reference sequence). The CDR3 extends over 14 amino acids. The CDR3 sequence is CASSRQGASYEQYF. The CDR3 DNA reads TGTGCCAGTAGTCGGCAGGGGGCATCCTACGAGCAGTACTTC. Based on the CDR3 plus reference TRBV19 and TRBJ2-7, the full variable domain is DGGITQSPKYLFRKEGQNVTLSCEQNLNHDAMYWYRQDPGQGLRLIYYSQIVNDFQKGDIAEGYSVSREKKESFPLTVTSAQKNPTAFYLCASSRQGASYEQYFGPGTRLTVT.

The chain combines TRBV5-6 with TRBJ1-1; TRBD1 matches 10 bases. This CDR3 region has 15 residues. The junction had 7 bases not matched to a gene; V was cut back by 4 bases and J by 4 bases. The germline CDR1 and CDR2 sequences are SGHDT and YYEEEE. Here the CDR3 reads CASSPGTGVVTEAFF. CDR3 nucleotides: TGTGCCAGCAGCCCAGGGACAGGGGTGGTCACTGAAGCTTTCTTT.

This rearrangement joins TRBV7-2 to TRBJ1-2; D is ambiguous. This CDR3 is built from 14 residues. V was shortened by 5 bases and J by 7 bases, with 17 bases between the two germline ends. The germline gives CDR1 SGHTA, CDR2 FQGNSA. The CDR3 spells CASSKSPLEGGYTF. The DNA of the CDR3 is TGTGCCAGCAGCAAAAGCCCGTTGGAGGGTGGCTACACCTTC.

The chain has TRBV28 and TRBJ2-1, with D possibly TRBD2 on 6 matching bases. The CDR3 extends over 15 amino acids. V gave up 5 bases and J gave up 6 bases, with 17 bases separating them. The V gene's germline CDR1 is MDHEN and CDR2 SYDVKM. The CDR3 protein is CASSAGGLPVNEQFF. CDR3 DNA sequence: TGTGCCAGCAGTGCCGGGGGACTGCCGGTCAATGAGCAGTTCTTC.

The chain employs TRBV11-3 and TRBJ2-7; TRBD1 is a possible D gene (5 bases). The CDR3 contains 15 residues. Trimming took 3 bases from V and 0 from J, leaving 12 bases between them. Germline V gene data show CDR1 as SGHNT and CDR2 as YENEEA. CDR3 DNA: TGTGCCAGCAGCTTCGACAGTTTAAGCTCCTACGAGCAGTACTTC. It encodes CASSFDSLSSYEQYF.

The CDR3 spells CASSSSRSSYNSPLHF. CDR3 sequence (DNA): TGTGCCAGCAGTTCGTCGAGGAGCTCCTATAATTCACCCCTCCACTTT. The genes are TRBV6-6 and TRBJ1-6; D is undetermined. The germline gives CDR1 MNHNY, CDR2 SVGAGI (reference sequence). V was cut by 4 bases and J by 0 bases, with 10 bases left in between. The CDR3 consists of 16 residues.

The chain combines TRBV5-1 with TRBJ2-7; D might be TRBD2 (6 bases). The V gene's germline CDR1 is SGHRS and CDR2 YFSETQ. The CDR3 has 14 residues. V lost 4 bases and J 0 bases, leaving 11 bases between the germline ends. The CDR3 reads CASSKETSSYEQYF. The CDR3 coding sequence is TGCGCCAGCAGCAAAGAGACTAGCTCCTACGAGCAGTACTTC.

The CDR3, as DNA: TGTGCCAGCAGCTTAGCTAACTATGGCTACACCTTC. This sequence encodes CASSLANYGYTF. This sequence joins TRBV7-2 and TRBJ1-2; D call uncertain. The V gene lost 0 bases and the J gene lost 1 base, with 0 bases spanning the gap. Germline CDR1 is SGHTA and CDR2 is FQGNSA. There are 12 residues in the CDR3.

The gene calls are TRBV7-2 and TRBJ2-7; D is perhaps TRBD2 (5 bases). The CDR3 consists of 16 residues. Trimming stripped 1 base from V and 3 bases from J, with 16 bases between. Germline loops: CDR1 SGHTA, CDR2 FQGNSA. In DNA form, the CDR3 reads TGTGCCAGCAGCTTAGGGGTGCATTCGGCGGGCTACGAGCAGTACTTC. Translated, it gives CASSLGVHSAGYEQYF.

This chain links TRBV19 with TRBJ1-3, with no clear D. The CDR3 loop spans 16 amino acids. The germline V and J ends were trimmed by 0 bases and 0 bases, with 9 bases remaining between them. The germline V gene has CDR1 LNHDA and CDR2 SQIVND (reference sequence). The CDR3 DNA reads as TGTGCCAGTAGTATAGAGGACTCCAACTCTGGAAACACCATATATTTT. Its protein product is CASSIEDSNSGNTIYF.

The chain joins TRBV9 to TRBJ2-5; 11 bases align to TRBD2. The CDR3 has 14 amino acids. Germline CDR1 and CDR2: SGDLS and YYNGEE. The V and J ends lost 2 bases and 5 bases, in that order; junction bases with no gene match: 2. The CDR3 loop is CASSVSGGAETQYF. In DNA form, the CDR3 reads TGTGCCAGCAGCGTTAGCGGGGGGGCCGAGACCCAGTACTTC.